These 21 T cell receptor beta chains were all obtained from the same sample, sequenced in a study of blood T cell repertoires in COVID-19. Data came from immunoSEQ multiplex PCR; TCRdb stores just in-frame clones and leaves some out. This sample has roughly 86,000 clones; about 80% occur once, and the top ten carry 2% to 2.5%. Material: peripheral blood. These receptors were obtained from a woman in her 70s with acute or convalescent COVID-19.

The V and J genes are TRBV5-1 and TRBJ2-7; 10 bases are a match to TRBD1. Losses at the gene ends were 4 bases for V and 5 bases for J; bases not matched to a gene: 6. The CDR3 extends over 14 amino acids. Germline loops: CDR1 SGHRS, CDR2 YFSETQ. The CDR3, as DNA: TGCGCCAGCAGCGACCGGGACAGGGGTAACGAGCAGTACTTC. Protein: CASSDRDRGNEQYF.

The chain has TRBV19 and TRBJ2-6; D uncertain. The germline gives CDR1 LNHDA, CDR2 SQIVND (reference sequence). V gave up 6 bases and J gave up 0 bases, with 3 bases separating them. The CDR3 extends over 13 amino acids. In DNA, the CDR3 is TGTGCCAGTAGCAACTCTGGGGCCAACGTCCTGACTTTC. It translates to CASSNSGANVLTF. The full variable domain, its missing parts supplied by reference TRBV19 and TRBJ2-6, is DGGITQSPKYLFRKEGQNVTLSCEQNLNHDAMYWYRQDPGQGLRLIYYSQIVNDFQKGDIAEGYSVSREKKESFPLTVTSAQKNPTAFYLCASSNSGANVLTFGAGSRLTVL.

The chain is built from TRBV4-1 and TRBJ2-2; the match to TRBD2 covers 7 bases. The CDR3 consists of 14 residues. Germline loops: CDR1 MGHRA, CDR2 YSYEKL. V was clipped by 4 bases and J by 2 bases; unmatched bases: 1. The CDR3 DNA is TGCGCCAGCAGCCTGGGACTAAACACCGGGGAGCTGTTTTTT. Residues: CASSLGLNTGELFF.

The V call is TRBV18, the J call TRBJ2-5; D not certain. Germline assignment: CDR1 KGHSH and CDR2 LQKENI. This CDR3 is 13 amino acids long. The V and J ends lost 0 bases and 1 base respectively, with 3 bases between them. The CDR3 nucleotides are TGTGCCAGCTCACCACCTCTCCAAGAGACCCAGTACTTC. Translation: CASSPPLQETQYF.

The V call is TRBV5-1, the J call TRBJ1-2; TRBD1 agrees at 10 bases. This CDR3 spans 14 amino acids. With 4 bases clipped from V and 4 bases from J, the junction kept 4 bases outside the gene matches. The V gene's germline CDR1 is SGHRS and CDR2 YFSETQ. The CDR3 sequence is CASSLGQGTYGYTF. The CDR3 nucleotides read TGCGCCAGCAGCCTGGGACAGGGGACCTATGGCTACACCTTC. Based on the CDR3 plus reference TRBV5-1 and TRBJ1-2, the full variable domain is KAGVTQTPRYLIKTRGQQVTLSCSPISGHRSVSWYQQTPGQGLQFLFEYFSETQRNKGNFPGRFSGRQFSNSRSEMNVSTLELGDSALYLCASSLGQGTYGYTFGSGTRLTVV.

The V call is TRBV11-2, the J call TRBJ1-1; D is undetermined. The V gene's germline CDR1 is SGHAT and CDR2 FQNNGV. The CDR3 length is 14 residues. Trimming cost V 1 base and J 5 bases, with 11 bases left between them. CDR3 sequence: CASSLVLAVTEAFF. The CDR3 nucleotides are TGTGCCAGCAGCTTAGTATTAGCGGTAACTGAAGCTTTCTTT.

The chain links TRBV11-2 to TRBJ2-3; maybe TRBD2 (7 bases). There are 16 residues in the CDR3. Germline V gives CDR1 SGHAT, CDR2 FQNNGV. V was clipped by 2 bases and J by 6 bases, with 18 bases between them. The CDR3 coding sequence is TGTGCCAGCAGCTTACGAGGGGGGGCCTTTCCGGATACGCAGTATTTT. As protein: CASSLRGGAFPDTQYF.

This chain joins TRBV13 and TRBJ1-2, with 7 bases matching TRBD1. The junction had 8 bases not matched to a gene; V was cut back by 0 bases and J by 4 bases. This CDR3 is built from 16 residues. CDR1 and CDR2 (germline): PRHDT, FYEKMQ (reference sequence). The CDR3 is CASSLGTGLAIYGYTF. DNA of the CDR3: TGTGCCAGCAGCTTAGGGACAGGGTTGGCTATCTATGGCTACACCTTC.

The genes are TRBV10-3 and TRBJ2-7, with a possible D match to TRBD1 (5 bases). The CDR3 runs to 16 residues. Germline V lookup: CDR1 ENHRY, CDR2 SYGVKD. V shed 0 bases and J shed 0 bases, with 12 bases lying between them. The DNA of the CDR3 is TGTGCCATCAGTGAGTCCCCGACAGAAAACTCCTACGAGCAGTACTTC. Encoded protein: CAISESPTENSYEQYF.

The chain uses TRBV28 and TRBJ2-7, with D perhaps TRBD2 (6 bases). The CDR3 has 13 amino acids. Germline values: CDR1 MDHEN, CDR2 SYDVKM. With 8 bases removed from V and 4 bases from J, the gap between germline ends came to 15 bases. As DNA, the CDR3 is TGTGCCAGCGTAAATGGGGGGAAATACGAGCAGTACTTC. It translates to CASVNGGKYEQYF.

The V gene is TRBV3-1 (or the pseudogene TRBV3-2), the J gene TRBJ1-2; D gene unclear. The germline gives CDR1 LGHDT, CDR2 YNNKEL (reference sequence). The germline V and J ends were trimmed by 2 bases and 3 bases, with 10 bases remaining between them. This CDR3 has 14 amino acids. In nucleotides, the CDR3 is TGTGCCAGCAGCCAACTAAATAGCCACTATGGCTACACCTTC. Its protein product is CASSQLNSHYGYTF.

This chain uses TRBV27 with TRBJ2-2, with TRBD2 as a possible D gene (5 bases). CDR3 length: 18 residues. Per the germline V gene, CDR1 is MNHEY and CDR2 is SMNVEV (reference sequence). Trimming cost V 5 bases and J 1 base, with 20 bases left between them. CDR3 nucleotide sequence: TGTGCCAGCAGTCCCTATCGAGGGCGAGATCTGAACACCGGGGAGCTGTTTTTT. Translated, it gives CASSPYRGRDLNTGELFF.

The J gene is TRBJ2-7, the V gene TRBV5-1; D gene ambiguous. Germline CDR1 SGHRS, CDR2 YFSETQ. The V end lost 2 bases, the J end lost 5 bases, and 20 bases lay between the germline ends. The CDR3 has 16 residues. The CDR3 DNA is TGCGCCAGCAGCTTTGGCCGCGACACCCGTTGGCACGAGCAGTACTTC. It codes for CASSFGRDTRWHEQYF.

The chain employs TRBV20-1 and TRBJ2-5, with a possible D match to TRBD2 (5 bases). Trimming removed 6 bases from V and 5 bases from J, with 10 bases in between. CDR1 and CDR2 (germline): DFQATT, SNEGSKA (reference sequence). This CDR3 is built from 11 residues. CDR3 sequence: CSAGPGETQYF. The CDR3 coding sequence is TGCAGTGCAGGGCCGGGGGAGACCCAGTACTTC.

J is TRBJ1-2 and V is TRBV7-8; 9 bases map to TRBD1. The junction had 5 bases not matched to a gene; V was cut back by 3 bases and J by 6 bases. Per germline, CDR1 SGHVS and CDR2 FQNEAQ. The CDR3 spans 14 residues. CDR3 sequence reads: CASSFARDRDGYTF. The CDR3 DNA follows: TGTGCCAGCAGCTTCGCAAGGGACAGGGATGGCTACACCTTC.

This chain joins TRBV5-1 and TRBJ1-3; D ambiguous. CDR1 SGHRS and CDR2 YFSETQ come from the germline V gene. The CDR3 extends over 14 amino acids. Trimming pared 0 bases from V and 4 bases from J, leaving 8 bases between. CDR3 amino acids: CASSLGGGGNTIYF. CDR3 sequence (DNA): TGCGCCAGCAGCTTGGGTGGAGGCGGAAACACCATATATTTT.

The CDR3: CASTLTPGGHFGGYTF. CDR3 bases: TGTGCCAGCACCCTTACCCCGGGGGGTCATTTTGGCGGCTACACCTTC. The chain has TRBV27 and TRBJ1-2; TRBD1 is a possible D gene (5 bases). Per germline, CDR1 MNHEY and CDR2 SMNVEV (reference sequence). The CDR3 extends over 16 amino acids. Trimming removed 7 bases at V and 8 bases at J, with 26 bases between.

The genes are TRBV11-2 and TRBJ1-1; no firm D call. CDR3 length equals 14 residues. Germline V gene data show CDR1 as SGHAT and CDR2 as FQNNGV. V lost 2 bases and J lost 4, with 11 bases in between. The CDR3 DNA sequence: TGTGCCAGCAGCTTAATCGGGTATAGCACTGAAGCTTTCTTT. Translated: CASSLIGYSTEAFF. Based on the CDR3 plus reference TRBV11-2 and TRBJ1-1, the full variable domain is EAGVAQSPRYKIIEKRQSVAFWCNPISGHATLYWYQQILGQGPKLLIQFQNNGVVDDSQLPKDRFSAERLKGVDSTLKIQPAKLEDSAVYLCASSLIGYSTEAFFGQGTRLTVV.

CDR3 amino acids: CASSRRTRAEDTQYF. The CDR3 region has the DNA TGTGCCAGCAGCAGAAGAACGAGGGCGGAAGATACGCAGTATTTT. The V gene is TRBV11-3, the J gene TRBJ2-3, with D perhaps matching TRBD2 (5 bases). V lost 5 bases and J 5 bases, leaving 17 bases between the germline ends. Germline V lookup: CDR1 SGHNT, CDR2 YENEEA. The CDR3 is made up of 15 amino acids.

The J gene is TRBJ2-3, the V gene TRBV29-1; D may be TRBD1 (5 bases). CDR1 is SQVTM, CDR2 ANQGSEA, per germline. This CDR3 is built from 14 residues. The V and J ends lost 4 bases and 0 bases respectively, with 11 bases between them. In DNA form, the CDR3 reads TGCAGCGTTGCAAGGACACTTAGCACAGATACGCAGTATTTT. Translated, it gives CSVARTLSTDTQYF.

The chain employs TRBV7-8 and TRBJ2-1, with 11 nucleotides matching TRBD1. In germline, CDR1 is SGHVS, CDR2 FQNEAQ. Trimming took 5 bases from V and 4 from J; bases not matched to a gene: 7. The CDR3 spans 16 residues. The CDR3 coding sequence is TGTGCCAGCAGCCTCCCCGGGGACAGGGGGTACAATGAGCAGTTCTTC. Residues: CASSLPGDRGYNEQFF. Together with reference TRBV7-8 and TRBJ2-1, the CDR3 gives the full variable domain: GAGVSQSPRYKVAKRGQDVALRCDPISGHVSLFWYQQALGQGPEFLTYFQNEAQLDKSGLPSDRFFAERPEGSVSTLKIQRTQQEDSAVYLCASSLPGDRGYNEQFFGPGTRLTVL.